This TCR beta chain was sequenced during a study of blood T cell repertoires in COVID-19. Turning to the study itself: Samples taken during acute and convalescent COVID-19 were collected in the United States, Italy and Spain.

V was cut by 1 base and J by 0 bases, with 13 bases left in between. Germline V gene sequence: CDR1 SGHVS, CDR2 FNYEAQ. The CDR3 has 17 residues. All recovered Cohort 3 donors got two negative PCRs, got clearance, or saw symptom resolution. In the original workflow: Reference gene primer amplification yielded estimated nucleated cell counts. TCRdb's table, derived via immunoSEQ multiplex PCR, lists solely in-frame clones and lacks some. D and trimming were read from the DNA, whereas the V and J calls and clone size are those reported in that table. This table holds about 320,000 clones, under 95% found once.

Sequencing was done on a sample of PBMCs or T cells enriched from blood (not recorded which). The chain couples TRBV7-6 to TRBJ1-5; D not resolved. The receptor was derived from a man aged 55 to 70 who had recovered from COVID-19. This chain's CDR3 is CASSLGSQAYSNQPQHF. The DNA for the CDR3 is TGTGCCAGCAGCTTAGGTTCCCAGGCTTATAGCAATCAGCCCCAGCATTTT.